This passage covers 9 T cell receptor beta chains from one sample sequenced in a study of T cell responses to AZD1222 COVID-19 vaccine. Here immunoSEQ multiplex PCR was the method, and the copy in TCRdb shows in-frame clones only, minus some. Found here are tens of thousands of clones, about nine tenths of them singletons; the top ten hold approximately 25%. The sequencing used peripheral blood, collected on day 0 of AZD1222 vaccination. These receptors were collected from an adult in good health.

The chain couples TRBV28 to TRBJ1-5, with 7 bases matching TRBD1. J lost 3 bases, V lost 5 bases, and 7 bases had no gene match. Germline lookup yields CDR1 MDHEN and CDR2 SYDVKM. The CDR3 has 15 amino acids. DNA for the CDR3: TGTGCCAGCAGTACCGGACAGGTTGCCAATCAGCCCCAGCATTTT. It translates to CASSTGQVANQPQHF.

The genes are TRBV5-1 and TRBJ1-2; a weak D match, TRBD1 (6 bases). Germline V lookup: CDR1 SGHRS, CDR2 YFSETQ. CDR3 size: 15 residues. V gave up 0 bases and J gave up 1 base, with 10 bases separating them. CDR3 amino acids: CASSLVSGVNYGYTF. The CDR3 coding sequence is TGCGCCAGCAGCTTGGTGTCAGGGGTTAACTATGGCTACACCTTC.

This clone was seen only a few times. The J gene is TRBJ1-2, the V gene TRBV5-1; 8 nucleotides align to TRBD1. CDR3 length equals 13 residues. Unmatched junction bases numbered 5, after V lost 5 bases and J lost 5 bases. From germline, CDR1 is SGHRS and CDR2 YFSETQ. CDR3 sequence reads: CASSPGQGYGYTF. The CDR3 DNA reads TGCGCCAGCAGTCCCGGACAGGGTTATGGCTACACCTTC.

Written as DNA, the CDR3 is TGTGCCAGCAGTGGTGGGACTAGTCGCTCTAGCGCCAAAAACATTCAGTACTTC. Translated, it gives CASSGGTSRSSAKNIQYF. The rearrangement joins TRBV2 to TRBJ2-4, with TRBD2 matching 8 bases. J lost 1 base, V lost 4 bases, and 12 bases had no gene match. CDR1 is SNHLY, CDR2 FYNNEI, per germline. The CDR3 is 18 amino acids.

This chain connects TRBV28 to TRBJ1-3; D not resolved. V shed 6 bases and J shed 2 bases, with 14 bases lying between them. The CDR3 spans 15 residues. The V gene's germline CDR1 is MDHEN and CDR2 SYDVKM. The CDR3, as DNA: TGTGCCAGCAGCAAAAGGGATGCGGCTGGAAACACCATATATTTT. This sequence encodes CASSKRDAAGNTIYF.

This clone was recorded a few times. This rearrangement joins TRBV2 to TRBJ2-3, with unresolved D. Germline values: CDR1 SNHLY, CDR2 FYNNEI. This CDR3 contains 13 residues. Between the trimmed V and J ends, which lost 0 bases and 4 bases, there was a span of 5 bases. CDR3 bases: TGTGCCAGCAGTGAAGCCGGATCAGATACGCAGTATTTT. Amino acid sequence: CASSEAGSDTQYF.

CDR3 in amino acids: CAISEETGFGNTIYF. The CDR3 DNA is TGTGCCATCAGTGAGGAGACAGGGTTTGGAAACACCATATATTTT. The chain joins TRBV10-3 to TRBJ1-3; 7 positions agree with TRBD1. Germline V gives CDR1 ENHRY, CDR2 SYGVKD. V shed 2 bases and J 3 bases; nucleotides not matched to a gene: 4. The CDR3 contains 15 residues.

The J gene is TRBJ2-7, the V gene TRBV18; TRBD1 agrees at 7 bases. CDR3 length equals 13 residues. J lost 5 bases, V lost 6 bases, and 7 bases had no gene match. CDR1 is KGHSH and CDR2 is LQKENI in the germline V gene. The CDR3 loop reads CASSPDRKNEQYF. The CDR3 nucleotides read TGTGCCAGCTCCCCGGACAGGAAAAACGAGCAGTACTTC.

This sequence joins TRBV10-2 and TRBJ1-6; D might be TRBD1 (6 bases). Trimming pared 6 bases from V and 5 bases from J, leaving 11 bases between. The CDR3 contains 14 residues. The germline V gene has CDR1 WSHSY and CDR2 SAAADI. CDR3 DNA sequence: TGCGCCAGCAGAGCGGGACAAAATAATTCACCCCTCCACTTT. It is translated as CASRAGQNNSPLHF.